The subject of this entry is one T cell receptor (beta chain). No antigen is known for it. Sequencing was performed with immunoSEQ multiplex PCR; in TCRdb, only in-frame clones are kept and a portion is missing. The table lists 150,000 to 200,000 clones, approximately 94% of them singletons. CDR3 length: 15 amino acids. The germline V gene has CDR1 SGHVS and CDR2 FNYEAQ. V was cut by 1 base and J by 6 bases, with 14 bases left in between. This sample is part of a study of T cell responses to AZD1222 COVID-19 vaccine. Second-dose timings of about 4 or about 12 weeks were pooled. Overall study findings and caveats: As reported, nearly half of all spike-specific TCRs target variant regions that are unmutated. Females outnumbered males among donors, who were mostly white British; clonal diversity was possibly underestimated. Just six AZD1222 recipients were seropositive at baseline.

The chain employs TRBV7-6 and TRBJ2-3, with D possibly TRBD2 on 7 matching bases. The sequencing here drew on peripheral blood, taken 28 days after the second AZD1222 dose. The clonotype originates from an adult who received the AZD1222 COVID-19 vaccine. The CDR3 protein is CASSLDGGALDTQYF. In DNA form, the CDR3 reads TGTGCCAGCAGCTTAGATGGGGGGGCGTTGGATACGCAGTATTTT.